This TCR beta chain was identified in a study of glioma-infiltrating T cells after dendritic cell vaccination. Clones were read by immunoSEQ multiplex PCR, and TCRdb kept only the in-frame ones, dropping some. The data show about 92,000 clones, 65% to 90% seen once. Trimming removed 4 bases from V and 7 bases from J; junction bases left unmatched: 9. Germline lookup yields CDR1 SNHLY and CDR2 FYNNEI. The CDR3 spans 15 residues. In its sample, this clone was seen once. Sample: blood, taken before dendritic cell vaccination. The receptor comes from a human donor with glioblastoma. The chain carries TRBV2 and TRBJ2-7, with TRBD1 matching 11 bases. The CDR3 spells CASSGPGQGVSEQYF. The DNA for the CDR3 is TGTGCCAGCAGTGGTCCGGGACAGGGGGTTTCGGAGCAGTACTTC.